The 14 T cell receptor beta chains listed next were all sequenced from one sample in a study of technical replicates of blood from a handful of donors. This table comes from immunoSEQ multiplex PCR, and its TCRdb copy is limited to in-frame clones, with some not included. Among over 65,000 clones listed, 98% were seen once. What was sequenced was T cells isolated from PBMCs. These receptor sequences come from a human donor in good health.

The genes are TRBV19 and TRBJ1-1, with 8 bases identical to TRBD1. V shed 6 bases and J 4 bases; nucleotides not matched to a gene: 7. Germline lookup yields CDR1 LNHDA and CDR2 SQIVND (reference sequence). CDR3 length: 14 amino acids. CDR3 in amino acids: CASRQTGTGTEAFF. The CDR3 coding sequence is TGTGCCAGTAGGCAAACCGGGACAGGCACTGAAGCTTTCTTT.

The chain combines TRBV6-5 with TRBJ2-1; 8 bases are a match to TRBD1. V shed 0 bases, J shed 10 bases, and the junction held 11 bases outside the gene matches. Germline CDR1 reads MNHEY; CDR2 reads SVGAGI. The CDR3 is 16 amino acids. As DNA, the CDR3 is TGTGCCAGCAGTTACTCGAATCCCCAGGGGGCAAGGGAGCAGTTCTTC. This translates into CASSYSNPQGAREQFF.

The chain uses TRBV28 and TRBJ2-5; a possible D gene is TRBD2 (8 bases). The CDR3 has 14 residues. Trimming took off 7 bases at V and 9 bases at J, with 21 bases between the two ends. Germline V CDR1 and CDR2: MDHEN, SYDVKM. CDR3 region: CASTYGQAGGAQYF. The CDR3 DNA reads TGTGCCAGCACTTATGGACAGGCCGGGGGGGCCCAGTACTTC.

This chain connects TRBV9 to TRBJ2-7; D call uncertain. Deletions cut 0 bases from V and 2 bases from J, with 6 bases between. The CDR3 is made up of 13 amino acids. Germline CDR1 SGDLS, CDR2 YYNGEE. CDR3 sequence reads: CASSVAETYEQYF. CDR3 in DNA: TGTGCCAGCAGCGTAGCGGAGACCTACGAGCAGTACTTC. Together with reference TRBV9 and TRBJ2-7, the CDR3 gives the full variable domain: DSGVTQTPKHLITATGQRVTLRCSPRSGDLSVYWYQQSLDQGLQFLIQYYNGEERAKGNILERFSAQQFPDLHSELNLSSLELGDSALYFCASSVAETYEQYFGPGTRLTVT.

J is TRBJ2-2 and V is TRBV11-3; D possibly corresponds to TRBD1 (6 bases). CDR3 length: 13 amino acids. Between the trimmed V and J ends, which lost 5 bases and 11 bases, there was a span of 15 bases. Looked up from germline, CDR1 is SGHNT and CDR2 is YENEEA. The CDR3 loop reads CASSERTDGELFF. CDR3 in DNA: TGTGCCAGCAGCGAAAGGACAGACGGTGAGCTGTTTTTT.

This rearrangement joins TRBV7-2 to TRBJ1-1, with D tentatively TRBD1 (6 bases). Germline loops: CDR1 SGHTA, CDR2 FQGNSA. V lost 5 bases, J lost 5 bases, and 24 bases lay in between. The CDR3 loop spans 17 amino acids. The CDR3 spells CASSPVGLSGAVTEAFF. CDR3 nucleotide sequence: TGTGCCAGCAGCCCAGTCGGGTTGTCAGGGGCGGTAACTGAAGCTTTCTTT.

The CDR3 DNA sequence: TGTGCCAGCAGTGACTCGATGGCGGTAGGGGATATTAGTGAGCAGTTCTTC. As protein: CASSDSMAVGDISEQFF. The J gene is TRBJ2-1, the V gene TRBV6-4; TRBD1 might be the D (5 bases). Deletions cut 0 bases from V and 9 bases from J, with 21 bases between. This CDR3 is 17 amino acids long. Per the germline V gene, CDR1 is MRHNA and CDR2 is SNTAGT.

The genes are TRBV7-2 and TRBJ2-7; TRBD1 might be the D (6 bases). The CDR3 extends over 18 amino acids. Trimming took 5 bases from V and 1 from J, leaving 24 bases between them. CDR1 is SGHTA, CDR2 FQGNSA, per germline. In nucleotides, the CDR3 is TGTGCCAGCAGCCCCCTTTTGGGGCAGGGGAGAAATTCCTACGAGCAGTACTTC. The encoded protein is CASSPLLGQGRNSYEQYF.

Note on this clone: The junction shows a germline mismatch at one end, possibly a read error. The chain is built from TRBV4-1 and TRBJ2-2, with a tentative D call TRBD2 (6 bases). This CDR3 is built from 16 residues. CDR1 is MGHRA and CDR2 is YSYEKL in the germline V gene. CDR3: CASSQDGTPNTGKLFF. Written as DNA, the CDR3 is TGCGCCAGCAGCCAAGACGGGACTCCGAACACCGGGAAGCTGTTTTTT.

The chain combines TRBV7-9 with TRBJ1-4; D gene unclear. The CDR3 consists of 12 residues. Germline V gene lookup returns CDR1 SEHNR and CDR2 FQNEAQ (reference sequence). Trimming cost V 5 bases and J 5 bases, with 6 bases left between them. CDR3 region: CASSQRNEKLFF. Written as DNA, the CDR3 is TGTGCCAGCAGCCAGAGGAATGAAAAACTGTTTTTT.

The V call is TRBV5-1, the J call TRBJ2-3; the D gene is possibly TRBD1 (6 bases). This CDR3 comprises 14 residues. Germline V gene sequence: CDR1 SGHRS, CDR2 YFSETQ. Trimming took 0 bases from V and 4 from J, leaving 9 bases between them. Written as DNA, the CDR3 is TGCGCCAGCAGCTTGGAACAGGGCCCAGATACGCAGTATTTT. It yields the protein CASSLEQGPDTQYF.

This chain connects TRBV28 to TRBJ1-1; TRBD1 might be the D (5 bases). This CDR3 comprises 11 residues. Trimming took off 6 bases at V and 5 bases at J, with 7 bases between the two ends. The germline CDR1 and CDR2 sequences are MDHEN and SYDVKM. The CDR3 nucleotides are TGTGCCAGCAGCGACAGTACTGAAGCTTTCTTT. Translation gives CASSDSTEAFF.

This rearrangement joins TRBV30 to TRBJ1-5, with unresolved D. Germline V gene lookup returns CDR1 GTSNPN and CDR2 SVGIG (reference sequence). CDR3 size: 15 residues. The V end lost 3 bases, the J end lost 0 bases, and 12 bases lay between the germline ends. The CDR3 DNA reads TGTGCCTGGAGCGACCCCCCGGGTAGCAATCAGCCCCAGCATTTT. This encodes CAWSDPPGSNQPQHF.

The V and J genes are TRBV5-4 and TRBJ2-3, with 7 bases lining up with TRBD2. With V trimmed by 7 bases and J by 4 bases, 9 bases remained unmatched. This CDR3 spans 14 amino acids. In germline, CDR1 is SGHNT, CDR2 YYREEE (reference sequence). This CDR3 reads CASRRRGTADTQYF. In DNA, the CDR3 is TGTGCCAGCCGACGGCGGGGGACGGCAGATACGCAGTATTTT.